This T cell receptor (beta chain) was recorded in a study of human T cells and chemical hapten exposure. For the study at large: Weekly scalp doses of diphenylcyclopropenone were given to patients during the roughly 25-week study.

Each CDR3 protein gets one entry after TCRdb re-called the RACE reads with MiXCR. The sample includes around 69,000 distinct CDR3 sequences, 9.8% of them seen just once. With 4 bases removed from V and 1 base from J, the gap between germline ends came to 17 bases. From germline, CDR1 is SGHVS and CDR2 FNYEAQ. The CDR3 consists of 17 residues. As to time point: patch test 1, 2 weeks after DPC sensitization. Treatment reported: therapeutic diphenylcyclopropenone sensitization with weekly scalp DPC. This clonotype was detected many times. The TCR originated in a woman aged 35 to 49 with alopecia areata. Some clones in this sample may be carry-over from other donors' samples. The V call is TRBV7-6, the J call TRBJ2-1, with D hard to call. The sequences come from whole blood, collected in connection with sensitization to the hapten diphenylcyclopropenone (DPC). The CDR3: CASSWFVGLGSYNEQFF. CDR3 sequence (DNA): TGTGCCAGCAGCTGGTTCGTGGGTCTGGGATCCTACAATGAGCAGTTCTTC.